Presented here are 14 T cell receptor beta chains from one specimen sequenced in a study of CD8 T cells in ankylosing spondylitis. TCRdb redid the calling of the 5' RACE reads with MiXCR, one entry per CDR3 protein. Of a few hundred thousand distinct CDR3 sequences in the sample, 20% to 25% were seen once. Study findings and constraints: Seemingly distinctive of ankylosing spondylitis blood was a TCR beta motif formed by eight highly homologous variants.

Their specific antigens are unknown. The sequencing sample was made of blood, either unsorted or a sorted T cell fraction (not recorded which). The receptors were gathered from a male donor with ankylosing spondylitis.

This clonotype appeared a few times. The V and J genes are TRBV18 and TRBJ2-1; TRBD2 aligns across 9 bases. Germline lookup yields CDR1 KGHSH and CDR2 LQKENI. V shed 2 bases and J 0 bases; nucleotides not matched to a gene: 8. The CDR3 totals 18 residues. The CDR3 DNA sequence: TGTGCCAGCTCACCAAGGAGGGCTAGCGGGAACTCCTACAATGAGCAGTTCTTC. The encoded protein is CASSPRRASGNSYNEQFF.

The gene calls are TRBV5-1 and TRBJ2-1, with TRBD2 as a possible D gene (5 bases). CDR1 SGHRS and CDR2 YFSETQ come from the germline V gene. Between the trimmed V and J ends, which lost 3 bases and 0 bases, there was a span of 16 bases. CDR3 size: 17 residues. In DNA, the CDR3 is TGCGCCAGCAGCTCTCGTATAGCGAGACGCTCCTACAATGAGCAGTTCTTC. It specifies CASSSRIARRSYNEQFF.

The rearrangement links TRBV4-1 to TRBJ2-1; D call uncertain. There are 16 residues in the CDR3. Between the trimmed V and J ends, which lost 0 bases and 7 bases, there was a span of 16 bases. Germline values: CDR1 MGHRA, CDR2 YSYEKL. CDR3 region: CASSQEASPGQNEQFF. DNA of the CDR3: TGCGCCAGCAGCCAAGAGGCGTCGCCAGGCCAAAATGAGCAGTTCTTC.

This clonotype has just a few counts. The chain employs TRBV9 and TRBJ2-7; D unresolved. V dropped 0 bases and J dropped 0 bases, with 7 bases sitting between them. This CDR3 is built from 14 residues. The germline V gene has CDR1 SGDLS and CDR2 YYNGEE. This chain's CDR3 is CASSVVESSYEQYF. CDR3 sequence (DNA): TGTGCCAGCAGCGTAGTTGAGAGCTCCTACGAGCAGTACTTC.

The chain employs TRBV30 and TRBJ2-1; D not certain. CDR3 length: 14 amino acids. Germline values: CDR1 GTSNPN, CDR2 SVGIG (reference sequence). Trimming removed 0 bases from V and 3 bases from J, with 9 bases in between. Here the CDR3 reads CAWSVSSIYNEQFF. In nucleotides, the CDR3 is TGTGCCTGGAGTGTCTCTAGTATCTACAATGAGCAGTTCTTC.

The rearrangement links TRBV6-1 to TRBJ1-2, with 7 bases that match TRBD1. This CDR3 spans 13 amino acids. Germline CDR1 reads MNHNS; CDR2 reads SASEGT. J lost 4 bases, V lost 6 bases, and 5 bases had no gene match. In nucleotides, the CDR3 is TGTGCCAGCAGCCCAGGGGACAGCTATGGCTACACCTTC. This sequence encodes CASSPGDSYGYTF.

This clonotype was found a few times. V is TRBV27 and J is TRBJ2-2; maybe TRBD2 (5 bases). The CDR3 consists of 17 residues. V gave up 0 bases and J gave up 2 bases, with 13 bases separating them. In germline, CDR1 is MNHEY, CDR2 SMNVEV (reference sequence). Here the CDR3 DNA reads TGTGCCAGCAGTTTATCGCCACTAGTCGTAAACACCGGGGAGCTGTTTTTT. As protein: CASSLSPLVVNTGELFF.

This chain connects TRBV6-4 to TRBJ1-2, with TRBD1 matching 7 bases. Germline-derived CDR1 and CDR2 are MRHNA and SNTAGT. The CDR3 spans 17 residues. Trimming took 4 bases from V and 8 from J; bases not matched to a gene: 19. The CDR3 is CASSAQDRSLHSSGYTF. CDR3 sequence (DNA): TGTGCCAGCAGTGCCCAGGACAGGTCGCTCCATTCGTCCGGCTACACCTTC.

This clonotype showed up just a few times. Written as DNA, the CDR3 is TGCAGCGTCGGGGGACGGATGAACACTGAAGCTTTCTTT. This codes for CSVGGRMNTEAFF. J is TRBJ1-1 and V is TRBV29-1, with D possibly TRBD1 on 5 matching bases. The CDR3 sequence is 13 residues long. Germline CDR1 and CDR2: SQVTM and ANQGSEA. The V and J ends lost 6 bases and 0 bases respectively, with 11 bases between them.

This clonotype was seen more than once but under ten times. The CDR3 region has the DNA TGTGCCAGCAGCCCACAGGGGTACACAGATACGCAGTATTTT. Translation gives CASSPQGYTDTQYF. The rearrangement links TRBV9 to TRBJ2-3, with TRBD1 identical over 7 bases. Per germline, CDR1 SGDLS and CDR2 YYNGEE. The ends lost 4 bases at V and 2 bases at J; junction bases unmatched: 4. CDR3 length: 14 residues.

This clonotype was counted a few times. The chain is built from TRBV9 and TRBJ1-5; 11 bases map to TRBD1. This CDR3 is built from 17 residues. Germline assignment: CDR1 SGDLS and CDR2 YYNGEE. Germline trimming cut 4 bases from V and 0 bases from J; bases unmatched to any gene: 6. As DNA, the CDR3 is TGTGCCAGCAGCACGGGGACAGGGGGAGGTAGCAATCAGCCCCAGCATTTT. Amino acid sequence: CASSTGTGGGSNQPQHF.

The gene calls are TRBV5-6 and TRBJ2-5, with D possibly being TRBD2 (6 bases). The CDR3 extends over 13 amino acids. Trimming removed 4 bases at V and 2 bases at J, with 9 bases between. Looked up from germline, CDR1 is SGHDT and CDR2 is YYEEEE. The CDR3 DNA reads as TGTGCCAGCAGCGGGGACTTTCAAGAGACCCAGTACTTC. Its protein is CASSGDFQETQYF.

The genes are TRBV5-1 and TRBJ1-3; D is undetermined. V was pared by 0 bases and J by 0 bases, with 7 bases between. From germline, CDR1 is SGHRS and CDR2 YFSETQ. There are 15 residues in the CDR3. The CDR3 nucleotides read TGCGCCAGCAGCTTGGACAATACCTCTGGAAACACCATATATTTT. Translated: CASSLDNTSGNTIYF. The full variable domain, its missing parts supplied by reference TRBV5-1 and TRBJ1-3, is KAGVTQTPRYLIKTRGQQVTLSCSPISGHRSVSWYQQTPGQGLQFLFEYFSETQRNKGNFPGRFSGRQFSNSRSEMNVSTLELGDSALYLCASSLDNTSGNTIYFGEGSWLTVV.

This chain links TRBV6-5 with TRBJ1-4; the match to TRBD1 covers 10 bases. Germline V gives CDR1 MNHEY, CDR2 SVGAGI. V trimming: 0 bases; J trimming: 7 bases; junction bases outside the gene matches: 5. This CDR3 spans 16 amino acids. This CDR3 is CASSYSWTGGGEKLFF. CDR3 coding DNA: TGTGCCAGCAGTTACTCGTGGACAGGGGGTGGTGAAAAACTGTTTTTT.